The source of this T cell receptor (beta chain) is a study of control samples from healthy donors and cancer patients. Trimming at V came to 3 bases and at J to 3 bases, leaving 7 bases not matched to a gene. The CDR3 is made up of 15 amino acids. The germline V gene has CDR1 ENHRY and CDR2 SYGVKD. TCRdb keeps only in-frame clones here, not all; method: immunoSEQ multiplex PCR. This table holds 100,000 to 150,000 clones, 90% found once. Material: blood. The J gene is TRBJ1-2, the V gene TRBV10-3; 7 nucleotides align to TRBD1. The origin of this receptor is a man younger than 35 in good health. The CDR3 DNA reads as TGTGCCATCAGTGACCGGGACAGATACTACTATGGCTACACCTTC. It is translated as CAISDRDRYYYGYTF.